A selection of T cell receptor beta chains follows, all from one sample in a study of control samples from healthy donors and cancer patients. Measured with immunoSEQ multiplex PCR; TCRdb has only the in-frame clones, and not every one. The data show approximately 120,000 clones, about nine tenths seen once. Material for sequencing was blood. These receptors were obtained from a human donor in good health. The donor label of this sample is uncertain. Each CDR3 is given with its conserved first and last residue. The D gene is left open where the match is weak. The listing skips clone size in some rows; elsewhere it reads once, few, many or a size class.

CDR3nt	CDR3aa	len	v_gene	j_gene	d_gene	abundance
TGTGCCAGCAAGGGGGTCGATGAGCAGTTCTTC	CASKGVDEQFF	11	TRBV2	TRBJ2-1	NA	NA
TGTGCCCCCACCGTCGTGACAGGGGGCGTCTACAATGAGCAGTTCTTC	CAPTVVTGGVYNEQFF	16	TRBV7-9	TRBJ2-1	TRBD1	NA
TGTGCCTGGAGACCTAGCGGGGAGACCCAGTACTTC	CAWRPSGETQYF	12	TRBV30	TRBJ2-5	TRBD2	once
TGTGCCACCAGGGGTGTCATCACAGATACGCAGTATTTT	CATRGVITDTQYF	13	TRBV15	TRBJ2-3	NA	NA
TGTGCCAGCAGCCTTACGACAGGGGGCACCTACGAGCAGTACTTC	CASSLTTGGTYEQYF	15	TRBV11-2	TRBJ2-7	TRBD1	few
TGTGCCAGCAGCTCTACCCGGGACACAACTACGATAGGGCAGTACTTC	CASSSTRDTTTIGQYF	16	TRBV6-2/TRBV6-3	TRBJ2-7	NA	NA
TGCGCCAGCAGCTTGGAATGGAGAAATGAAAAACTGTTTTTT	CASSLEWRNEKLFF	14	TRBV5-1	TRBJ1-4	NA	NA
TGTGCCAGCTCACCACCGACACCCTACGAGCAGTACTTC	CASSPPTPYEQYF	13	TRBV18	TRBJ2-7	NA	NA
TGTGCCTGGAGTGTACGACTCTCTGGGGCCAACGTCCTGACTTTC	CAWSVRLSGANVLTF	15	TRBV30	TRBJ2-6	NA	NA
TGTGCCAGCAGCTTCAGGGGTAGCAATCAGCCCCAGCATTTT	CASSFRGSNQPQHF	14	TRBV5-6	TRBJ1-5	NA	NA
TGTGCCAGCAGTCGGACGTCCTCCTCCTACGAGCAGTACTTC	CASSRTSSSYEQYF	14	TRBV6-2/TRBV6-3	TRBJ2-7	NA	NA
TGTGCCAGCAGTTACCTCGGTCTGGGATATGGCTACACCTTC	CASSYLGLGYGYTF	14	TRBV6-5	TRBJ1-2	NA	NA
TGTGCCAGCAGCCAAGCAATACAACGGTTGTGGGCTGAGCAGTTCTTC	CASSQAIQRLWAEQFF	16	TRBV14	TRBJ2-1	NA	NA
TGTGCCAGCGGGCGTGCAGGGAGCAACAATGAGCAGTTCTTC	CASGRAGSNNEQFF	14	TRBV6-5	TRBJ2-1	NA	NA
TGCGCCAGCAGCTTGGGTCCCGCAGGTGGGGGAAACACCATATATTTT	CASSLGPAGGGNTIYF	16	TRBV5-1	TRBJ1-3	NA	NA
TGTGCCAGCAGTGTGGGGACTAGCGGGGGGCGTGGAGATACGCAGTATTTT	CASSVGTSGGRGDTQYF	17	TRBV2	TRBJ2-3	TRBD2	NA
TGTGCCAGCAGCCAAACCTCGGCCGAGCAGTACTTC	CASSQTSAEQYF	12	TRBV14	TRBJ2-7	NA	NA
TGTGCCAGCGGATCTCTAGCGGGGGGGGCGAATGAGCAGTTCTTC	CASGSLAGGANEQFF	15	TRBV6-5	TRBJ2-1	TRBD2	few